The 22 T cell receptor beta chains listed next were all sequenced from one sample in a study of T cell repertoires in cytomegalovirus infection. TCRdb passed the reads through MiXCR, listing each CDR3 protein once. The data hold roughly 500,000 distinct CDR3 sequences, with approximately 15% observed a single time. The sequencing sample was made of CD8+ T cells from PBMCs. These receptors were obtained from a human donor in good health (CMV status not recorded). Some clones in this sample may be carry-over from other donors' samples.

This rearrangement joins TRBV30 to TRBJ2-7, with 9 bases fitting TRBD1. Germline CDR1 and CDR2: GTSNPN and SVGIG (reference sequence). The CDR3 is 12 residues long. The ends lost 3 bases at V and 7 bases at J; junction bases unmatched: 4. CDR3 amino acids: CAWSWTGVEQYF. The CDR3 DNA is TGTGCCTGGAGCTGGACAGGGGTTGAGCAGTACTTC.

There are many counts of this clonotype. The CDR3 loop reads CASKGGIYEQYF. In DNA form, the CDR3 reads TGTGCCAGCAAGGGCGGAATCTACGAGCAGTACTTC. The chain combines TRBV2 with TRBJ2-7; the D is unclear. The V gene's germline CDR1 is SNHLY and CDR2 FYNNEI. The CDR3 has 12 amino acids. The germline V and J ends were trimmed by 7 bases and 3 bases, with 10 bases remaining between them.

The DNA for the CDR3 is TGTGCCAGCAGTTTTCCTCCTAGCGGGGGGGCGGAGAATGAGCAGTTCTTC. Translating gives CASSFPPSGGAENEQFF. V is TRBV6-5 and J is TRBJ2-1, with TRBD2 matching over 12 bases. V shed 4 bases, J shed 7 bases, and the junction held 11 bases outside the gene matches. Per the germline V gene, CDR1 is MNHEY and CDR2 is SVGAGI. The CDR3 runs to 17 residues.

This clonotype has a count of ten or more. The gene calls are TRBV12-3 or TRBV12-4 and TRBJ2-6; 7 bases are shared with TRBD1. V lost 1 base to trimming and J lost 1 base; unmatched junction nucleotides: 16. The CDR3 totals 21 residues. This CDR3 reads CASSLGRGQALYLSGANVLTF. Here the CDR3 DNA reads TGTGCCAGCAGTTTAGGGCGAGGACAGGCCCTTTACCTGTCTGGGGCCAACGTCCTGACTTTC.

The genes are TRBV28 and TRBJ1-5; D remains unclear. Trimming pared 8 bases from V and 3 bases from J, leaving 23 bases between. The CDR3 is 17 amino acids. Per germline, CDR1 MDHEN and CDR2 SYDVKM. CDR3 nucleotides: TGTGCCAGCCCGACGATTTTCGCCTGTGAGGACAATCAGCCCCAGCATTTT. Translating it yields CASPTIFACEDNQPQHF.

The chain joins TRBV27 to TRBJ1-1; 9 bases fit TRBD1. V was clipped by 6 bases and J by 4 bases; unmatched bases: 18. The CDR3 sequence is 18 residues long. In germline, CDR1 is MNHEY, CDR2 SMNVEV (reference sequence). Here the CDR3 reads CASSLIITGGAFGTEAFF. The CDR3 region has the DNA TGTGCCAGCAGCCTTATAATCACAGGGGGCGCCTTTGGCACTGAAGCTTTCTTT.

This clonotype was detected many times. This chain connects TRBV7-6 to TRBJ2-3; a possible D gene is TRBD2 (6 bases). This CDR3 comprises 17 residues. Germline values: CDR1 SGHVS, CDR2 FNYEAQ. Trimming removed 1 base from V and 5 bases from J, with 19 bases in between. The CDR3 spells CASSLVFRASDLDTQYF. The CDR3 DNA sequence: TGTGCCAGCAGCTTAGTGTTCCGGGCTAGCGACTTAGATACGCAGTATTTT.

This clonotype appeared a few times. V is TRBV6-5 and J is TRBJ2-7; TRBD1 or TRBD2 may be the D gene (5 bases each). The CDR3 is made up of 16 amino acids. Per the germline V gene, CDR1 is MNHEY and CDR2 is SVGAGI. The V end lost 0 bases, the J end lost 4 bases, and 16 bases lay between the germline ends. CDR3 loop: CASSYSQGTRFYEQYF. The CDR3 DNA sequence: TGTGCCAGCAGTTACTCGCAGGGAACTAGATTTTACGAGCAGTACTTC.

This clonotype was observed at least ten times. The chain links TRBV7-9 to TRBJ2-5; 12 nucleotides agree with TRBD1. The CDR3 contains 16 residues. CDR1 SEHNR and CDR2 FQNEAQ come from the germline V gene (reference sequence). V shed 2 bases, J shed 5 bases, and the junction held 6 bases outside the gene matches. The chain's CDR3 is CASSLLGQGAAETQYF. CDR3 DNA: TGTGCCAGCAGCTTATTGGGACAGGGGGCGGCCGAGACCCAGTACTTC.

Comment on this clonotype: Germline and junction disagree at one end, which may indicate a read error. V usage is TRBV11-3 and J usage is TRBJ2-1, with D perhaps TRBD1 or TRBD2 (5 bases each). Per the germline V gene, CDR1 is SGHNT and CDR2 is YENEEA. The CDR3 covers 16 residues. The CDR3 DNA is TGTGCAAGCAGCCATCGTTGGGGGAGCTCCTACAATGATCAGTTCTTC. Translated: CASSHRWGSSYNDQFF.

At least ten counts were recorded for this clonotype. The chain combines TRBV6-4 with TRBJ2-2; no clear D. Germline CDR1 MRHNA, CDR2 SNTAGT. This CDR3 is 13 amino acids long. V gave up 10 bases and J gave up 0 bases, with 9 bases separating them. The CDR3 bases are TGTGCCATGCGTAGCACGAACACCGGGGAGCTGTTTTTT. Its protein is CAMRSTNTGELFF.

Here the CDR3 reads CSVELVEGVYNEQFF. In nucleotides, the CDR3 is TGCAGCGTTGAACTTGTTGAAGGGGTCTACAATGAGCAGTTCTTC. The chain is built from TRBV29-1 and TRBJ2-1; the D gene is possibly TRBD1 (5 bases). The CDR3 is 15 amino acids. Trimming left V 2 bases short and J 3 bases short, with 14 bases between. The germline CDR1 and CDR2 sequences are SQVTM and ANQGSEA.

This clonotype was seen only a few times. The rearrangement joins TRBV20-1 to TRBJ1-1; perhaps TRBD1 as D (5 bases). V was clipped by 2 bases and J by 3 bases, with 22 bases between them. The germline V gene has CDR1 DFQATT and CDR2 SNEGSKA (reference sequence). This CDR3 spans 17 amino acids. This chain's CDR3 is CSARPAGRLLRDTEAFF. CDR3 nucleotides: TGCAGTGCTAGACCTGCAGGGAGGCTCCTGAGGGACACTGAAGCTTTCTTT.

Concerning this clonotype itself: The junction departs from germline at one end; a sequencing error may be responsible. The chain links TRBV27 to TRBJ1-6, with a weak D call TRBD1 (5 bases). The V gene's germline CDR1 is MNHEY and CDR2 SMNVEV (reference sequence). The CDR3 covers 16 residues. CDR3 residues: CASSLSITGGDSPLQF. The CDR3 bases are TGTGCCAGCAGTTTATCGATTACGGGGGGAGACTCACCCCTCCAATTT.

In its sample, this clonotype was seen once. A much larger clone lies a single base off, so this may be a read error. V gene TRBV20-1 combines with J gene TRBJ2-2, with D possibly TRBD1 on 6 matching bases. The CDR3 contains 15 residues. Per germline, CDR1 DFQATT and CDR2 SNEGSKA (reference sequence). The CDR3 DNA reads TGCAGTGCTATCCGGACAGAAACCTACACCGGGGTGCTGTTTTTT. Encoded protein: CSAIRTETYTGVLFF.

As to this clonotype: At one end, the junction sequence differs from germline, possibly due to a read error. The V call is TRBV7-2, the J call TRBJ2-1, with 13 bases matching TRBD2. CDR3 length: 15 residues. Germline CDR1 and CDR2: SGHTA and FQGNSA. Here the CDR3 DNA reads TGTGCCAGAAGCTCACTAGCGGGAGGGCCGAATGAGCATTTCTTC. Its protein is CARSSLAGGPNEHFF.

This clonotype has a count of ten or more. This chain connects TRBV12-3 or TRBV12-4 to TRBJ2-1, with 9 bases fitting TRBD2. This CDR3 comprises 14 residues. V shed 4 bases, J shed 8 bases, and the junction held 6 bases outside the gene matches. CDR3 region: CASSSLSGRDEQFF. In DNA form, the CDR3 reads TGTGCCAGCAGTTCACTTAGCGGGAGAGATGAGCAGTTCTTC.

A few counts support this clonotype. The chain combines TRBV6-1 with TRBJ1-3; no definite D call. This CDR3 spans 13 amino acids. Trimming left V 7 bases short and J 0 bases short, with 7 bases between. Germline V gives CDR1 MNHNS, CDR2 SASEGT. The CDR3 nucleotides are TGTGCCAGCACGACTTACTCTGGAAACACCATATATTTT. Protein: CASTTYSGNTIYF.

This clonotype was detected only a few times. This chain uses TRBV5-1 with TRBJ2-1, with TRBD2 as a possible D gene (7 bases). The germline V and J ends were trimmed by 0 bases and 7 bases, with 20 bases remaining between them. The CDR3 spans 17 residues. Germline CDR1 reads SGHRS; CDR2 reads YFSETQ. The CDR3 DNA reads as TGCGCCAGCAGCTTGGTTCCCCAAGGGGGGGGTCGGAATGAGCAGTTCTTC. This codes for CASSLVPQGGGRNEQFF. Full variable domain (missing parts from reference TRBV5-1 and TRBJ2-1): KAGVTQTPRYLIKTRGQQVTLSCSPISGHRSVSWYQQTPGQGLQFLFEYFSETQRNKGNFPGRFSGRQFSNSRSEMNVSTLELGDSALYLCASSLVPQGGGRNEQFFGPGTRLTVL.

As concerns this clonotype: This may be a read error, as it is one base from a much larger clone. The chain couples TRBV5-4 to TRBJ2-3; TRBD2 aligns across 11 bases. This CDR3 contains 17 residues. The V gene's germline CDR1 is SGHNT and CDR2 YYREEE (reference sequence). CDR3 sequence reads: CASSWVRLAGNTDMQYF. In nucleotides, the CDR3 is TGTGCCAGCAGCTGGGTGCGACTAGCGGGGAACACAGATATGCAGTATTTT.

This clonotype was picked up one time. A much larger clone is a single base away; this may be a read error. In this CDR3 the conserved last residue, phenylalanine or tryptophan, is missing, so a read error is likely. V gene TRBV12-3 or TRBV12-4 combines with J gene TRBJ2-5; 8 bases align to TRBD1. This CDR3 is 16 amino acids long. V lost 6 bases and J lost 1; bases outside the gene matches: 10. The CDR3 spells CASRSDRDGSQETQYL. CDR3 in DNA: TGTGCCAGCAGATCGGACAGGGATGGGTCCCAAGAGACCCAGTACTTA.

The sample holds many counts of this clonotype. The chain combines TRBV28 with TRBJ2-7; D is ambiguous. V lost 8 bases and J 4 bases, leaving 12 bases between the germline ends. This CDR3 region has 12 residues. Per germline, CDR1 MDHEN and CDR2 SYDVKM. In nucleotides, the CDR3 is TGTGCCAGCGGAGACCCGGGTTACGAGCAGTACTTC. As protein: CASGDPGYEQYF.